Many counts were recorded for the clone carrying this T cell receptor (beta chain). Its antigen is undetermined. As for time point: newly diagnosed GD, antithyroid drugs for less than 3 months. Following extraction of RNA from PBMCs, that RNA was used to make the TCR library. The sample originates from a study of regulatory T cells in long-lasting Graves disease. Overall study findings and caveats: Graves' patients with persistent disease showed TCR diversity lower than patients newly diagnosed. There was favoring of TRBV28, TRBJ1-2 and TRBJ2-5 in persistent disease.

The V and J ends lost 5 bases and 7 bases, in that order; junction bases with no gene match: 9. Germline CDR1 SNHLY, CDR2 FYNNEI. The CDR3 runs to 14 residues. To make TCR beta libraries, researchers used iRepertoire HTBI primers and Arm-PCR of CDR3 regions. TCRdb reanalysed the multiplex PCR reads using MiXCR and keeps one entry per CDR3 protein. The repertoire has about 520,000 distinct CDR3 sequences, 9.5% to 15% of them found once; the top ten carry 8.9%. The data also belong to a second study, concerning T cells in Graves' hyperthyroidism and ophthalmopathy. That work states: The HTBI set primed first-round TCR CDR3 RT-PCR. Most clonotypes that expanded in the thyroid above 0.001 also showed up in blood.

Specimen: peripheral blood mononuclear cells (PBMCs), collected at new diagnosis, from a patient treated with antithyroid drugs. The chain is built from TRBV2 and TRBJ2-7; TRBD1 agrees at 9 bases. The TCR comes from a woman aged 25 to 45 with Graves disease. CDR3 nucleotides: TGTGCCAGCAGTCTAACAGGGGGCAGCGGGGAGCAGTACTTC. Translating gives CASSLTGGSGEQYF.